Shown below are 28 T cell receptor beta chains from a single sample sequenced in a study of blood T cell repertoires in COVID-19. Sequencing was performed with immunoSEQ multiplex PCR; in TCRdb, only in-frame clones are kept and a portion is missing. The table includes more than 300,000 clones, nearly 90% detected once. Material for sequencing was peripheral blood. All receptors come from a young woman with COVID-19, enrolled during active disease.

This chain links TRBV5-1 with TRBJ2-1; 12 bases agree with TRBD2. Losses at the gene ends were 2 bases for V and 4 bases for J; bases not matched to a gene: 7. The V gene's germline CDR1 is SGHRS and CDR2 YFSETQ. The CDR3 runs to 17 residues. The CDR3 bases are TGCGCCAGCAGCTTAGCAACTAGCGGGGGGTCATACAATGAGCAGTTCTTC. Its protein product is CASSLATSGGSYNEQFF.

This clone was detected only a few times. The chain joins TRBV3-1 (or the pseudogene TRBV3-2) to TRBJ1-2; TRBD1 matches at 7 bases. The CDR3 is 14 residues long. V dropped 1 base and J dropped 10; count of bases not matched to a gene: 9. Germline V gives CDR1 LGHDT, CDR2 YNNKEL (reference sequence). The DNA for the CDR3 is TGTGCCAGCAGCCAAGTTCTCAGGGGGGTAGACTACACCTTC. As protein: CASSQVLRGVDYTF.

The CDR3 region is CATSDPGTADDTQYF. The CDR3 nucleotides read TGTGCCACCAGTGATCCCGGGACTGCCGACGATACGCAGTATTTT. This sequence joins TRBV24-1 and TRBJ2-3, with a weak D call TRBD2 (6 bases). V was pared by 3 bases and J by 6 bases, with 15 bases between. Germline loops: CDR1 KGHDR, CDR2 SFDVKD. The CDR3 contains 15 residues.

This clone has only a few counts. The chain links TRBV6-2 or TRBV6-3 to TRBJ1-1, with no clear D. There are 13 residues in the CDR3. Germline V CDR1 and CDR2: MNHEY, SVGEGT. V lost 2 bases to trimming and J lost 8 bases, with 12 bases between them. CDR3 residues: CASSYIQNREAFF. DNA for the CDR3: TGTGCCAGCAGTTACATCCAGAACCGCGAAGCTTTCTTT.

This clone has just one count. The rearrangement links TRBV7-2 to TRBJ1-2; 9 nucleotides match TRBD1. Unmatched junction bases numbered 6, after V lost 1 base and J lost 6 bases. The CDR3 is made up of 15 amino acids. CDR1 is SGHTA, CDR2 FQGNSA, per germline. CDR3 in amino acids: CASSLVPGQGDGYTF. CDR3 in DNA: TGTGCCAGCAGCTTAGTACCGGGACAGGGTGATGGCTACACCTTC.

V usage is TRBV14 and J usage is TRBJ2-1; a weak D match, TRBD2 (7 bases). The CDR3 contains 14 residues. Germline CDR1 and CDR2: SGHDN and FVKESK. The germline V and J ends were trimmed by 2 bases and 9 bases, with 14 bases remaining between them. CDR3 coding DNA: TGTGCCAGCAGCCAATATGGGGGGGCTCGTGAGCAGTTCTTC. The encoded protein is CASSQYGGAREQFF. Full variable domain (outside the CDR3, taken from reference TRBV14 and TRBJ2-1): EAGVTQFPSHSVIEKGQTVTLRCDPISGHDNLYWYRRVMGKEIKFLLHFVKESKQDESGMPNNRFLAERTGGTYSTLKVQPAELEDSGVYFCASSQYGGAREQFFGPGTRLTVL.

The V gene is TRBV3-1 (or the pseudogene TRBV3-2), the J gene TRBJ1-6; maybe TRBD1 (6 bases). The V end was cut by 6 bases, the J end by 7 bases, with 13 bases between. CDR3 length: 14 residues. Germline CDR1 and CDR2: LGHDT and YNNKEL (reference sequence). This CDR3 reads CASRPGHLNSPLHF. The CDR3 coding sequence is TGTGCCAGCAGACCGGGACATTTAAATTCACCCCTCCACTTT.

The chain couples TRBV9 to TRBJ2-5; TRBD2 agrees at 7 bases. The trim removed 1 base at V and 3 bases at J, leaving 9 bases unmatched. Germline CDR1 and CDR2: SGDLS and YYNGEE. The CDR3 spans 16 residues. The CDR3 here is CASSVNRGDLEETQYF. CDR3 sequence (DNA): TGTGCCAGCAGCGTAAATCGGGGGGACCTTGAAGAGACCCAGTACTTC.

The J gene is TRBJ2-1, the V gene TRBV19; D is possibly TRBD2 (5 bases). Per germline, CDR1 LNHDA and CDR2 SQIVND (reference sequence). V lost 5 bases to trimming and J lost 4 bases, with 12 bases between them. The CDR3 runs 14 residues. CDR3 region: CASSANRGYNEQFF. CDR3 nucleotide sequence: TGTGCCAGTAGTGCGAACCGGGGTTACAATGAGCAGTTCTTC.

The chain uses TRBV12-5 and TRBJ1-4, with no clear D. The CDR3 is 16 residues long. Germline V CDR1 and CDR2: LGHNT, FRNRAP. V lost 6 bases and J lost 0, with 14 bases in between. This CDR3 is CASGSGLQTTNEKLFF. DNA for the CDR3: TGTGCTAGTGGATCAGGACTTCAGACAACTAATGAAAAACTGTTTTTT.

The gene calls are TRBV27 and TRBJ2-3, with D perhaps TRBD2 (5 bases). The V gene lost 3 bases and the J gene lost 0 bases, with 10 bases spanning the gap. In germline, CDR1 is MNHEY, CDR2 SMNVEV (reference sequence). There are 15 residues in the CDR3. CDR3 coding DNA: TGTGCCAGCAGTTTTGACGGGAAAAGCACAGATACGCAGTATTTT. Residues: CASSFDGKSTDTQYF.

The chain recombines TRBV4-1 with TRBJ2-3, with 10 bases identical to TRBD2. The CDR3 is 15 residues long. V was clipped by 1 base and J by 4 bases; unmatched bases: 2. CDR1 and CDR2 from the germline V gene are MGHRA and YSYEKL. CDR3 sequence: CASSQGTSGPDTQYF. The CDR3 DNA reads TGCGCCAGCAGCCAAGGGACTAGCGGACCAGATACGCAGTATTTT.

The CDR3 sequence: CASSPRQGATEAFF. CDR3 DNA sequence: TGTGCCAGCAGCCCTCGACAGGGTGCTACTGAAGCTTTCTTT. The V gene is TRBV9, the J gene TRBJ1-1; TRBD1 matches at 7 bases. Trimming took 4 bases from V and 5 from J; bases not matched to a gene: 8. The CDR3 sequence is 14 residues long. The V gene's germline CDR1 is SGDLS and CDR2 YYNGEE.

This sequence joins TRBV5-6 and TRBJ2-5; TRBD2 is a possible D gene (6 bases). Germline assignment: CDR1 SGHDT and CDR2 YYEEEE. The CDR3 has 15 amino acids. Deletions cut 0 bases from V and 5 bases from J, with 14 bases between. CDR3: CASSLEGRWWETQYF. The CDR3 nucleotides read TGTGCCAGCAGCTTGGAAGGGAGGTGGTGGGAGACCCAGTACTTC.

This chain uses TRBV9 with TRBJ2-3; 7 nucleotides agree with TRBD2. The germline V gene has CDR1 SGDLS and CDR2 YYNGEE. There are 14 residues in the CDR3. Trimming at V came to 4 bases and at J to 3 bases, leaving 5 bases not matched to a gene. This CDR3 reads CASSMSGGTDTQYF. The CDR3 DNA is TGTGCCAGCAGCATGTCGGGGGGAACAGATACGCAGTATTTT.

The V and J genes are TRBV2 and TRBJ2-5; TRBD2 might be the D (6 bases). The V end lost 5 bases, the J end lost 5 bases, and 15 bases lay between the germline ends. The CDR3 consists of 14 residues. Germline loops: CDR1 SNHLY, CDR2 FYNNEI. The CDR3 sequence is CASSWDRSGETQYF. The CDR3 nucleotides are TGTGCCAGCAGTTGGGACCGAAGCGGGGAGACCCAGTACTTC.

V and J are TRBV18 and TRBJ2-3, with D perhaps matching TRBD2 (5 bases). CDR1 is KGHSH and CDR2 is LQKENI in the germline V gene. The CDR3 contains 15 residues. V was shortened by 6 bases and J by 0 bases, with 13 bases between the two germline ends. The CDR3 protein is CASSEGVGSTDTQYF. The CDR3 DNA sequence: TGTGCCAGCTCTGAGGGAGTGGGGAGCACAGATACGCAGTATTTT.

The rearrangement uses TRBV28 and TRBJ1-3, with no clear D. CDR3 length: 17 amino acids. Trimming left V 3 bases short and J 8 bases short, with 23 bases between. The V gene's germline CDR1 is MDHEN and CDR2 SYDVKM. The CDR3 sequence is CASSLGGSSGIWDTIYF. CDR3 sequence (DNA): TGTGCCAGCAGTTTGGGAGGTTCCTCGGGGATTTGGGACACCATATATTTT.

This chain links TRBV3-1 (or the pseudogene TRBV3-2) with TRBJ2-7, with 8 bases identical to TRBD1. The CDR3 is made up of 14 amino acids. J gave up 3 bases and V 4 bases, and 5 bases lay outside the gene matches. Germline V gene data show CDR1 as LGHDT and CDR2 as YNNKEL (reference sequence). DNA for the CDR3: TGTGCCAGCAGCCGCCGCAGGGGGCTCTACGAGCAGTACTTC. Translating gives CASSRRRGLYEQYF.

The CDR3, as DNA: TGTGCCAGCAGCCTCGACAGGGGAGGCGGTTACGAGCAGTACGTC. This gives the protein CASSLDRGGGYEQYV. This chain joins TRBV7-2 and TRBJ2-7, with TRBD1 matching over 8 bases. Per the germline V gene, CDR1 is SGHTA and CDR2 is FQGNSA. V gave up 5 bases and J gave up 4 bases; unmatched junction bases: 10. The CDR3 spans 15 residues.

The chain's CDR3 is CASEGTFNEKLFF. The CDR3 DNA reads TGTGCCAGCGAGGGCACTTTTAATGAAAAACTGTTTTTT. The genes are TRBV2 and TRBJ1-4, with D unclear. With 8 bases removed from V and 4 bases from J, the gap between germline ends came to 11 bases. The germline V gene has CDR1 SNHLY and CDR2 FYNNEI. The CDR3 spans 13 residues.

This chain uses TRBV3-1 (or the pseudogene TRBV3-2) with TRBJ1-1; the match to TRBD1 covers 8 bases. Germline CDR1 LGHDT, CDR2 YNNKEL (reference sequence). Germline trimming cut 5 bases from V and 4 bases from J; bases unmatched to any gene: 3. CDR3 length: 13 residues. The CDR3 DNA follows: TGTGCCAGCAGCGGACAGGGCCCCACTGAAGCTTTCTTT. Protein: CASSGQGPTEAFF.

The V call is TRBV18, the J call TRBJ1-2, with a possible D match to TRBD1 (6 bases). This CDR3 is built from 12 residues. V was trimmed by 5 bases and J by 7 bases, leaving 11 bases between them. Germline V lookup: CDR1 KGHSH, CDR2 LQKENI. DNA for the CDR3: TGTGCCAGCTCAGGGACAATCGGTGGCTACACCTTC. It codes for CASSGTIGGYTF.

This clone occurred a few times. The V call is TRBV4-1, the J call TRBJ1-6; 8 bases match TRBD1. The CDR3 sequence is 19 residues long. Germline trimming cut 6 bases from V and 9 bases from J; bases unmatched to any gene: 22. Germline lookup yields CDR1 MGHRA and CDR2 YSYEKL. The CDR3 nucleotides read TGCGCCAGCAGAAGAGCAGGGGGCGGACTTGGGGGTCATGCTTCACCCCTCCACTTT. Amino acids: CASRRAGGGLGGHASPLHF.

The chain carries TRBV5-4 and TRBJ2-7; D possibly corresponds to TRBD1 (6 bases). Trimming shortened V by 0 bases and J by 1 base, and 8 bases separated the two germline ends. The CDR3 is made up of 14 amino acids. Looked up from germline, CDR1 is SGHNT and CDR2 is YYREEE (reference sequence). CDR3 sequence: CASSLAGTSYEQYV. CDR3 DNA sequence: TGTGCCAGCAGCTTGGCGGGGACATCCTACGAGCAGTACGTC.

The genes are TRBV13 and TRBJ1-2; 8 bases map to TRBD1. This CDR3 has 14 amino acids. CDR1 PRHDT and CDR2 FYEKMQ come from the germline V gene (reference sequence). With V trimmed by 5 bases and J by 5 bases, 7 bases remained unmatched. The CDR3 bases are TGTGCCAGCAGCCCACGACAGGGGACATATGGCTACACCTTC. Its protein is CASSPRQGTYGYTF.

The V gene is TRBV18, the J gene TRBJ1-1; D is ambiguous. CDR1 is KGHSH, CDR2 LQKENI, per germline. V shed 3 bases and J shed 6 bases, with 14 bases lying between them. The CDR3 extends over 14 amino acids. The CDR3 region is CASSPPSSTPEAFF. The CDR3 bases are TGTGCCAGCTCACCGCCGTCGTCTACCCCTGAAGCTTTCTTT.

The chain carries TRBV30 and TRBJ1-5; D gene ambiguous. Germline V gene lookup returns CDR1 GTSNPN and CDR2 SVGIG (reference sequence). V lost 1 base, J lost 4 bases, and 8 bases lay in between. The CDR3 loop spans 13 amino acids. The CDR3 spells CAWSEELNQPQHF. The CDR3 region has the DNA TGTGCCTGGAGTGAAGAGTTAAATCAGCCCCAGCATTTT.